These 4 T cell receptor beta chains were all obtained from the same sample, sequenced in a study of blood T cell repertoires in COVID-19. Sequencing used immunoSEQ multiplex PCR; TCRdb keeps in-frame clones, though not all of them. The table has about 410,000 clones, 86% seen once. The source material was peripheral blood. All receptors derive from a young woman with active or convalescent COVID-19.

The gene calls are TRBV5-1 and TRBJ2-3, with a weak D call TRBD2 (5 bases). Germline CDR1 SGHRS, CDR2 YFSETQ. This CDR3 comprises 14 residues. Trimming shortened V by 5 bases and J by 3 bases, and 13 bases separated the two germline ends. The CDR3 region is CASSNGVSTDTQYF. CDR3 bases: TGCGCCAGCAGTAACGGGGTTTCAACAGATACGCAGTATTTT.

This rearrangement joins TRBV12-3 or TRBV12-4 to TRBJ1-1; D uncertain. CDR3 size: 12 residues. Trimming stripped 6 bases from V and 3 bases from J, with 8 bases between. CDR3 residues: CASRRRDTEAFF. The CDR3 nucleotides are TGTGCCAGCAGGCGGAGGGACACTGAAGCTTTCTTT.

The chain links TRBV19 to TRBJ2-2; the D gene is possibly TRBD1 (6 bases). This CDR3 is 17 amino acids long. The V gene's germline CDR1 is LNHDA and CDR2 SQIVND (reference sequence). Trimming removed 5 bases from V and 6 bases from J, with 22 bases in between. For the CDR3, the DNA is TGTGCCAGTAGTCTTAGGCCTCAGGGGAATGGGGCCGGGGAGCTGTTTTTT. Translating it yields CASSLRPQGNGAGELFF.

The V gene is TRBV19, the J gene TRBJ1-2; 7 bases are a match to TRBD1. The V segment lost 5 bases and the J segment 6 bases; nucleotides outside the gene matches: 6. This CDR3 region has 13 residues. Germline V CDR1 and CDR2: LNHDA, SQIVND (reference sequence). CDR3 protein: CASSGTGVHGYTF. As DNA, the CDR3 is TGTGCCAGTAGTGGAACAGGGGTCCATGGCTACACCTTC. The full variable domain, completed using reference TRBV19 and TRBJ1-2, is DGGITQSPKYLFRKEGQNVTLSCEQNLNHDAMYWYRQDPGQGLRLIYYSQIVNDFQKGDIAEGYSVSREKKESFPLTVTSAQKNPTAFYLCASSGTGVHGYTFGSGTRLTVV.